The next 4 T cell receptor beta chains were all read from a single sample in a study of Graves' ophthalmopathy and Graves' hyperthyroidism. Amplified material comprised TCR beta CDR3 regions derived from RNA transcripts. First-round RT-PCR with HTBI primers preceded a second-round multiplex PCR. From the multiplex PCR reads, TCRdb called clonotypes with MiXCR, one entry per CDR3 protein. Here the sample spans around 670,000 distinct CDR3 sequences, roughly two fifths being singletons. Sequencing was performed on peripheral blood. These TCRs come from an adult man with Graves' ophthalmopathy.

About this clonotype: Since a much larger clone is just one base distant, this may be a read error. The gene calls are TRBV29-1 and TRBJ2-2, with D possibly TRBD2 on 6 matching bases. The germline V gene has CDR1 SQVTM and CDR2 ANQGSEA. This CDR3 spans 14 amino acids. CDR3 bases: TGCAGCGTTGAAGATCGTGGGAGGACCGGGGGGCTGTTTTTT. Amino acid sequence: CSVEDRGRTGGLFF.

On this clonotype itself: An end of the junction differs from the germline gene, which may be a read error. This chain uses TRBV12-3 or TRBV12-4 with TRBJ1-2, with 7 bases lining up with TRBD1. The CDR3 totals 15 residues. Written as DNA, the CDR3 is TGTGCCAGCAGTGGGGCAGGGGGAGTCGTCTATGGCTGCACCTTC. This gives the protein CASSGAGGVVYGCTF.

The V call is TRBV24-1, the J call TRBJ1-5, with TRBD1 as a possible D gene (5 bases). V dropped 2 bases and J dropped 14 bases, with 12 bases sitting between them. Germline V gene sequence: CDR1 KGHDR, CDR2 SFDVKD. This CDR3 is built from 12 residues. The CDR3 DNA is TGTGCCACCAGTGATTGGCAGGGCGCCGAGCATTTT. Translating it yields CATSDWQGAEHF.

V is TRBV5-1 and J is TRBJ2-7, with 7 bases identical to TRBD2. The J segment lost 7 bases and the V segment lost 0 bases, leaving 4 bases of the junction unmatched. The CDR3 runs 13 residues. Germline V gene data show CDR1 as SGHRS and CDR2 as YFSETQ. The CDR3 nucleotides are TGCGCCAGCAGCTTGGGGACTAGAAATGAGCAGTACTTC. Translated: CASSLGTRNEQYF.